What follows is one T cell receptor beta chain and its context. The CDR3 covers 15 residues. V gave up 6 bases and J gave up 2 bases; unmatched junction bases: 4. The germline V gene has CDR1 SNHLY and CDR2 FYNNEI. This sample is drawn from a study of shared clonotypes between healthy human individuals. Some clones are missing from TCRdb's copy, which holds only in-frame ones; the method was immunoSEQ multiplex PCR. This table holds 2 million to 2.5 million clones, roughly 95% found once. V usage is TRBV2 and J usage is TRBJ2-2; TRBD1 aligns across 9 bases. Specimen: naive CD4+ T cells sorted from blood. Subset described: CD45RA+ positively selected. This clonotype was sampled from a man between 18 and 29 years old in good health. The CDR3, as DNA: TGTGCCAGCAGGTGGGACAGGGTCAACACCGGGGAGCTGTTTTTT. It codes for CASRWDRVNTGELFF.